This TCR beta chain stems from a study of blood T cell repertoires in COVID-19. About the study: Sites in the United States, Italy and Spain provided acute and convalescent COVID-19 samples. PBMCs, B-cell-depleted T cells, or T cells provided the cDNA or gDNA that made up the material.

Germline CDR1 SGHNT, CDR2 YYREEE (reference sequence). The V end was cut by 4 bases, the J end by 6 bases, with 23 bases between. The CDR3 totals 18 residues. Original processing notes: How many nucleated cells were present was estimated from reference gene primer amplification. Sequenced by immunoSEQ multiplex PCR; TCRdb stores in-frame clones only, minus some. V and J calls and clone size are copied from that table; D and trimming were computed from the DNA. The sample holds approximately 220,000 clones, about 87% seen once. Sequenced: peripheral blood. The chain combines TRBV5-4 with TRBJ1-6, with a tentative D call TRBD1 (6 bases). This TCR was recovered from a man aged 55-75 years with acute or convalescent COVID-19. The CDR3 protein is CASSPRGREGSGNSPLHF. The CDR3 DNA sequence: TGTGCCAGCAGCCCGAGGGGGAGGGAGGGATCCGGTAATTCACCCCTCCACTTT.